This T cell receptor beta chain was observed in a study of cytomegalovirus exposure and HLA in healthy donors (dated by TCRdb to the late 2010s). General notes on the study: An earlier analysis of several hundred of the donors reported under 300 Gb of sequence data and approximately 120 million unique TCR beta sequences obtained from around 180 million T cells. Along with the approximately 650-subject first cohort, a separate validation cohort of 120 different subjects was used. About five DR-DQ haplotypes were treated as single units for association and clustering because of strong linkage in the cohort. In an earlier analysis of around 540 of the donors, high-throughput TCR beta sequencing was used to judge whether each TCR beta V gene segment behaved as functional or pseudogenic. Alongside the repertoire data, information on donor age, sex, ethnicity and CMV serostatus was compiled. An early release covering roughly 600 HLA-typed donors comprised about 300 gigabases of sequencing data and tens of millions of unique TCR sequences. In a later analysis, previously published TCR beta repertoires from about 640 donors were re-analyzed and high-resolution HLA genotyping was added so that TCR occurrence patterns could be studied. The genetic ancestry cluster associated with self-reported Caucasian donors included over 80% of the roughly 410 genotyped donors. HLA typing covered class I and class II loci at four-digit resolution. The study profiled the T cell repertoires of more than 500 subjects by immunosequencing and related them to cytomegalovirus serostatus. High-throughput TCR immunosequencing, statistical association of individual TCRs with disease status, and machine learning were combined to predict cytomegalovirus infection status. Among approximately 370 genotyped donors of the cohort, an average of approximately 220,000 unique TCR beta nucleotide sequences was sequenced per donor, of which roughly 17% were non-productive. A later genetic analysis used genome-wide SNP genotypes for about 65% of the roughly 670 donors, treating that subset as a discovery cohort. The study aimed to test whether cataloging public T cell receptors could reveal signatures of past pathogen exposure. Every discovery cohort repertoire had been produced on one sequencing platform. Rather than using new phenotypic data, the later analysis identified candidate immune exposures from TCR beta sequences and from how often those sequences occurred across donors. Typing coverage differed by locus: A, B, C, DRB1 and DQB1 were typed in roughly 620-630 donors, DQA1 in 522, DPA1 in 600 to 610, and DPB1 in just under 490. Results and caveats for the whole study, not just this receptor: Because HLA typing was missing for some donors at each locus, association tests included only the typed subset. Sequencing depth was assumed to be roughly uniform across donors in the presence/absence analyses, though that assumption may not hold. Linkage disequilibrium might explain the correlated functional status among segregating V segments, but an unknown experimental factor could not be excluded. In vitro tests confirmed that a few of the cytomegalovirus-associated TCR beta chains recognize cytomegalovirus antigens. The only immune exposure information available for the cohort was CMV serostatus. Most TCR sequences were observed very rarely across donors, whereas some public TCRs were present in many individuals. The 87-base-pair reads could not distinguish some IMGT-functional V segments, including TRBV6-2 and TRBV6-3, so those segments were excluded. In a later analysis, most CMV-associated TCR beta chains were found to appear HLA-restricted, with HLA associations seemingly driven largely by CMV exposure. The sequencing pipeline was judged likely to have produced a cluster of highly shared sequence variants as a technical artifact. The study gave a list of some 150 TCR beta chains associated with cytomegalovirus. When HLA alleles, especially DR and DQ, strongly co-occurred, attributing TCR associations to individual alleles was difficult. In a later analysis, several top co-occurrence clusters were reported to appear linked to parvovirus B19, influenza, CMV and Epstein-Barr virus. In a later analysis, the rate of TCR association differed among HLA loci, with DRB1 alleles having the most associated TCRs and HLA-C alleles having the fewest. A later analysis found that HLA-associated TCR beta chains were more clonally expanded and had lower generation probabilities than equally common non-associated chains. Because counts were too low, roughly 16 rarely observed V segments, including chromosome 9 orphons, were left out of the earlier analysis of 587 of the donors. The cohort was sequenced for TCR beta chains only, and without alpha or paired-chain data the features that could be detected were limited. A further reported finding was that TCR beta sequences accurately predicted the HLA-A and HLA-B alleles for most subjects in the first cohort. The classifier was reported to diagnose cytomegalovirus status with high specificity and sensitivity in both the original cohort and the validation cohort. In an earlier analysis of more than 450 of the donors, most TCR beta V segments were observed in productive rearrangements about 87% or about 30% of the time, broadly matching IMGT annotations. According to a later genetic analysis, donors in an Asian-associated ancestry cluster had fewer N-insertions in productive TCRs than the approximately 670-donor mean. Specific HLA alleles were associated with roughly 16,000 TCR beta sequences at a false discovery rate of 0.05 in a later analysis. It was suggested by the authors that the approach could potentially be generalized to other disease states and immunological phenotypes. An association between a missense DCLRE1C variant and V-gene and J-gene trimming of TCR beta chains was found in a later genetic analysis and replicated in an independent cohort.

Library preparation was by the immunoSEQ multiplex PCR assay. The multiplex PCR relied on a mix of 60 forward primers for TCR Vbeta segments and 13 reverse primers for TCR Jbeta segments. A multiplex PCR assay on genomic DNA amplified the CDR3 region of rearranged TCR beta genes. The Illumina HiSeq System was used to sequence the amplified TCR beta libraries as 87-base-pair reads. The original pipeline was this. A later analysis tallied 75 million to 95 million unique TCR beta chains across the 700 or so repertoires, and some 10 million of those chains were shared by two or more donors. Raw reads were error-corrected and collapsed into unique sequences with a nearest-neighbor algorithm that merged closely related sequences to remove PCR and sequencing errors. V, D and J gene segments were assigned by aligning CDR3 sequences to IMGT reference sequences. For a sequence to be retained, a match of at least six nucleotides to both a V gene segment and a J gene segment was required. A rearrangement counted as productive if the CDR3 had no stop codons and remained in frame with V and J, and every other rearrangement counted as non-productive. Following IMGT convention, CDR3 was defined as the stretch from the second conserved V-encoded cysteine up to the conserved J-encoded phenylalanine. In an earlier analysis of 550 to 650 of the donors, sequences lacking an unambiguous match to a single V gene segment were excluded. In an earlier analysis of 587 of the donors, V segments were called functional above 56.7% productive rearrangements and were called segregating when the between-donor standard deviation exceeded 5%. To diagnose cytomegalovirus status from the catalog of TCR beta chain sequences, a statistical classification framework was built. In a later analysis, TCR nucleotide sequences were compared against IMGT/GENE-DB human TR gene sequences so that V and J genes could be assigned. The TCRdist pipeline was used in a later analysis to assign CDR3 sequences and most-parsimonious VDJ recombination scenarios. In a later analysis, every TCR beta chain was defined by the combination of its CDR3 amino acid sequence and its V-gene family, and reads without a unique V-gene family were dropped. A later analysis removed 450 to 600 highly shared, low-generation-probability nucleotide sequences to deal with suspected cross-contamination and a sequencing artifact. In a later analysis, a clonal expansion index was calculated for each public chain from normalized within-repertoire ranks of inferred template counts. In a later analysis, generation probabilities were computed with a VDJ recombination model fitted to out-of-frame rearrangements, and the resulting probabilities were checked against IGoR. A later analysis scored TCR-TCR, TCR-HLA and TCR-CMV co-occurrence with hypergeometric tests, applying a repertoire-size bias correction to TCR pairs. False discovery rates were estimated in a later analysis by permuting HLA or CMV assignments 20 times. In a later analysis, co-occurring TCRs were grouped using DBSCAN, and TCRdist sequence similarity was added for clustering within HLA-allele-positive subsets. Repertoires with fewer than 30,000 or more than 120,000 public chains, plus five repertoires with anomalous nucleotide sharing, were excluded from co-occurrence clustering. Held by TCRdb, this immuneACCESS table contains in-frame sequences only and omits some clones. Under half of the omission traces to an unresolved V gene where checked; the cause of the rest is unknown. That table gives V, J and clone size, and the DNA gave D and trimming. This sample has about 72,000 clones in its table, and roughly four fifths of those were observed once. The ten largest clones represent 6.5% of the sample.

The cohort was made up of about 670 healthy bone marrow donors. At the time of sampling, all cohort members were nominally healthy, though unrecorded immune exposures were likely present. CMV serostatus was positive for 289 and negative for about 55% of the 666 cohort members, and was not recorded for this donor. A peripheral blood sample was provided by each donor, and peripheral blood mononuclear cells were used for TCR beta sequencing. Genomic DNA extraction from the blood cell samples was performed with the Qiagen DNeasy Blood Extraction Kit. On this clone itself: Its antigen remains undetermined. No clone much larger than this one lies a single base away; base qualities are absent.

Unmatched junction bases come to 7, with V trimmed by 4 bases and J by 6 bases. The germline V gene (reference sequence) sets CDR1 to LNHDA and CDR2 to SQIVND. From its cysteine to its phenylalanine, the CDR3 spans 14 amino acids. The only DNA kept is the CDR3, 42 bases in frame from the first base. The specimen sequenced was PBMCs. This receptor chain uses TRBV19 and TRBJ2-5; 8 bases in the junction line up with TRBD1. The sequence was collected from a human donor in good health. CDR3 loop: CASSTHQGAQTQYF. The nucleotides read TGTGCCAGTAGTACCCACCAGGGGGCACAGACCCAGTACTTC. The variable domain in full, with residues beyond the CDR3 obtained from the reference TRBV19 and TRBJ2-5 genes, is DGGITQSPKYLFRKEGQNVTLSCEQNLNHDAMYWYRQDPGQGLRLIYYSQIVNDFQKGDIAEGYSVSREKKESFPLTVTSAQKNPTAFYLCASSTHQGAQTQYFGPGTRLLVL.